The entry below gives a single T cell receptor (beta chain) sequence along with its context. This clonotype has at least ten counts. Its antigen is unknown. No much larger clone exists at a distance of one base, and base qualities are not known. The treatment or condition label here, explained by the study, means: in vitro stimulation with specific CMV peptide epitopes to enrich CMV-specific T cells. V gives up 5 bases and J gives up 4 bases, and the segment between their germline ends measures 9 bases. The cysteine opens and the phenylalanine closes a CDR3 of 13 amino acids. Only CDR3 DNA remains: 39 bases, in frame from the first base. CDR1 and CDR2 are drawn from the germline V gene: SGHTA, FQGNSA. This entry comes from a study of T cell repertoires in cytomegalovirus infection (dated by TCRdb to about 2019). About the full investigation: The peptide stimulations were aimed at well-studied HLA-B-restricted epitopes as well as recently identified HLA-C-restricted CMV epitopes, whose presentation resists viral immunomodulation. Donor HLA type was relevant to the analysis, because carriage of CMV infection together with the matching HLA type was indicated by public TCR beta signatures. Overall study outcomes, separate from this receptor: In the ex vivo response, HLA-C-restricted CMV-specific TCR beta clonotypes were dominant, and in two of eight donors the single most frequent clonotype came from this HLA-C-restricted group. Cumulative frequency of public TCR beta family members discriminated carriers of CMV infection plus the relevant HLA type in this cohort and an independent 352-donor cohort.

The reads were generated on an Illumina HiSeq 1500. TCRdb itself trimmed the public reads at Q25 with fastp, ran MiXCR and retained productive beta chains. CDR3 protein duplicates are merged, each entry listing the most common genes and DNA. Within this sample are under 300,000 distinct CDR3 sequences, with less than 25% of them counted one time only. The ten largest clonotypes hold 15% to 20% of the sample. Rearrangement joined TRBV7-2 to TRBJ2-1; no D gene call is confident. The TCR originated in a human donor in good health (CMV status not recorded). Some clones in this sample may be carry-over from other donors' samples. The sequencing used cultured PBMCs, collected from culture after CMV antigen stimulation. The CDR3 region reads CASSQPGYNEQFF. The base sequence is TGTGCCAGCAGCCAACCTGGTTACAATGAGCAGTTCTTC.